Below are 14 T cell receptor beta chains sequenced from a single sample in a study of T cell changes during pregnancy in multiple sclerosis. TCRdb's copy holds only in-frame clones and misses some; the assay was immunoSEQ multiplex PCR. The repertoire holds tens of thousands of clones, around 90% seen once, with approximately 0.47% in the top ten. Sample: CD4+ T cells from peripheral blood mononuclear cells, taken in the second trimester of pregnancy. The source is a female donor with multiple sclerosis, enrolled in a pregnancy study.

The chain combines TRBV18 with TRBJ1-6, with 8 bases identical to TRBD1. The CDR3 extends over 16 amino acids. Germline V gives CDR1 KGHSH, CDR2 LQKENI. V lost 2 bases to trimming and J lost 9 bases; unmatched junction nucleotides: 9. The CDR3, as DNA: TGTGCCAGCTCACCAGTCGTGGCAGGGGGCGGTTCACCCCTCCACTTT. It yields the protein CASSPVVAGGGSPLHF.

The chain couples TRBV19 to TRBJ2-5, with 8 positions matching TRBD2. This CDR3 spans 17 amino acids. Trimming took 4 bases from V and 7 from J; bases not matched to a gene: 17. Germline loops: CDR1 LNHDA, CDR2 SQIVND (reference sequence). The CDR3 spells CASSTTASGSNGMTQYF. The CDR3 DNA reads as TGTGCCAGTAGTACGACCGCAAGCGGGAGTAACGGAATGACCCAGTACTTC.

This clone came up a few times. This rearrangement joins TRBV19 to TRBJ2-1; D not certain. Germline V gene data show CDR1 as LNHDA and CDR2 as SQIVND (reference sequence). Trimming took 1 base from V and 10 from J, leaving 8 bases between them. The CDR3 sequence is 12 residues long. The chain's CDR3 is CASSIVFGEQFF. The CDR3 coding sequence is TGTGCCAGTAGTATAGTGTTCGGGGAGCAGTTCTTC.

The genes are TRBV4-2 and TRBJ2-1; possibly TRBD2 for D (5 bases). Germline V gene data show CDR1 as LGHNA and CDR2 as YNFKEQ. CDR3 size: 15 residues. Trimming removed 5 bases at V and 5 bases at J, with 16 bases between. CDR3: CASSSWTHGNNEQFF. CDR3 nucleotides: TGTGCCAGCAGCTCATGGACTCATGGAAACAATGAGCAGTTCTTC.

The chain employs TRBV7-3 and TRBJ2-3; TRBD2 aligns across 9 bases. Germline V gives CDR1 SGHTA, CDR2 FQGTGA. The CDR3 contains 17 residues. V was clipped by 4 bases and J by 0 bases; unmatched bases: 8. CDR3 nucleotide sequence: TGTGCCAGCAGCTCCAACGCGGGGGGGACTAGCACAGATACGCAGTATTTT. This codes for CASSSNAGGTSTDTQYF.

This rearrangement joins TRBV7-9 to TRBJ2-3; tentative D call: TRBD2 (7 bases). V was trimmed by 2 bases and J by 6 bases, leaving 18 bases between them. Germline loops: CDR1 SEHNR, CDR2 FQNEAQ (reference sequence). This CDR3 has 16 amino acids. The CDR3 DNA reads TGTGCCAGCAGCTTATTCGGGGGGCCCCCAGTGGATACGCAGTATTTT. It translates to CASSLFGGPPVDTQYF.

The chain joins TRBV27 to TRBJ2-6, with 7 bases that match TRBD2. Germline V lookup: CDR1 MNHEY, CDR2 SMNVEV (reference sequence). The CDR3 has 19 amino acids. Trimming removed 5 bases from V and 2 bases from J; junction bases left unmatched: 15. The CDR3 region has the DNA TGTGCCAGCAGTCCGACGTACCCGACTGGGGGGGCTGGGGCCAACGTCCTGACTTTC. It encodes CASSPTYPTGGAGANVLTF.

The CDR3 region has the DNA TGTGCCAGCAGCGGCGAAGAAGGGGGTCCCGGGGAGCTGTTTTTT. Its protein product is CASSGEEGGPGELFF. V gene TRBV2 combines with J gene TRBJ2-2, with D perhaps TRBD1 (6 bases). The germline V and J ends were trimmed by 6 bases and 6 bases, with 17 bases remaining between them. The CDR3 consists of 15 residues. CDR1 and CDR2 (germline): SNHLY, FYNNEI.

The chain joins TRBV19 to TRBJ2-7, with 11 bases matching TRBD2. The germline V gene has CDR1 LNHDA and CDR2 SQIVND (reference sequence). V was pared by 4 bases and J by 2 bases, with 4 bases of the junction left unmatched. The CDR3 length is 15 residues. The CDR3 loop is CASSTGTSGTYEQYF. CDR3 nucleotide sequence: TGTGCCAGTAGTACCGGGACTAGCGGAACCTACGAGCAGTACTTC.

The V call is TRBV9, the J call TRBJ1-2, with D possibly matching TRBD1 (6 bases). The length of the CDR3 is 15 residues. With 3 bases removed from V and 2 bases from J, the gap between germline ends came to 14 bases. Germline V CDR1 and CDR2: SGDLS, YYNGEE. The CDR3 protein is CASSAGTLLNYGYTF. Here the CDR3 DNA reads TGTGCCAGCAGCGCTGGGACACTCCTAAACTATGGCTACACCTTC.

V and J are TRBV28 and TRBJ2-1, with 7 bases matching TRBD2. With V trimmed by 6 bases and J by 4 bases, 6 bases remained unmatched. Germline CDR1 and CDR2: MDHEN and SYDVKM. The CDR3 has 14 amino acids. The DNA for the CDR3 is TGTGCCAGCAGGTCTAGCGGAAGATACAATGAGCAGTTCTTC. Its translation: CASRSSGRYNEQFF.

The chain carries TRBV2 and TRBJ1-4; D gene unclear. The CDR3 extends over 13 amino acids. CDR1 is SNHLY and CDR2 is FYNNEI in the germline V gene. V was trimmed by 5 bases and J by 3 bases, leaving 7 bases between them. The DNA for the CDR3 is TGTGCCAGCAGTCCGGTGGCTAATGAAAAACTGTTTTTT. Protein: CASSPVANEKLFF.

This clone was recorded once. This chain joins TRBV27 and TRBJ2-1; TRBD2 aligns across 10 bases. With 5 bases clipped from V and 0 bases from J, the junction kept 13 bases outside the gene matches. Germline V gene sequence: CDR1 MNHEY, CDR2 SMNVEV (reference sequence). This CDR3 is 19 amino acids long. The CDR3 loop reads CASSPGVAGGPSSYNEQFF. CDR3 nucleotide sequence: TGTGCCAGCAGTCCGGGCGTAGCGGGGGGTCCGAGCTCCTACAATGAGCAGTTCTTC.

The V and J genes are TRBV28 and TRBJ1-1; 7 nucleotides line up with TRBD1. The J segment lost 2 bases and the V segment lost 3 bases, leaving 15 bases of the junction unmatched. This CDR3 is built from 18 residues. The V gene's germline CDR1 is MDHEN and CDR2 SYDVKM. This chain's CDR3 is CASSLGLAGGWENTEAFF. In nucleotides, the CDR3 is TGTGCCAGCAGTTTGGGTTTGGCAGGGGGGTGGGAAAACACTGAAGCTTTCTTT.